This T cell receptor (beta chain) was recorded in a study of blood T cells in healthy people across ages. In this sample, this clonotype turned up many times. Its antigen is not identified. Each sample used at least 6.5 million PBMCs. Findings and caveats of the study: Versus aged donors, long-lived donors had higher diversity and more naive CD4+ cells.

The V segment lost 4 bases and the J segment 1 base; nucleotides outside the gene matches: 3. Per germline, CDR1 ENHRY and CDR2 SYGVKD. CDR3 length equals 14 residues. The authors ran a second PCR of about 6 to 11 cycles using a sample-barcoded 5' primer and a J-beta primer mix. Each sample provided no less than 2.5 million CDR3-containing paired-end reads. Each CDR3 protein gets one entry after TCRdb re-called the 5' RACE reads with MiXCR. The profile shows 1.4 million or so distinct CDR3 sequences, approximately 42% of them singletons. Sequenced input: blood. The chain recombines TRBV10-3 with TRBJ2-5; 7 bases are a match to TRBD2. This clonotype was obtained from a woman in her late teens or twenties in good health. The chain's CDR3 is CAISAGGSQETQYF. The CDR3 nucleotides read TGTGCCATCAGTGCCGGGGGGTCCCAAGAGACCCAGTACTTC.